This T cell receptor beta chain was documented in a study of identical twins (dated by TCRdb to about 2016). The study in broad terms: To test whether fetal clonotypes persist, the study used deep sequencing on TCR alpha and beta repertoires from monozygotic twins, unrelated adults of various ages, and cord blood. To rule out contamination, the twin experiments were replicated at different times with different library preparation protocols.

After removal of 2 bases from V and 2 bases from J, the junction retains 4 bases not matched to a gene. CDR1 and CDR2 are drawn from the germline V gene: SGHDT, YYEEEE. The cysteine opens and the phenylalanine closes a CDR3 of 14 amino acids. Left in the record is the CDR3 DNA by itself, 42 bases read in frame from the first base. Library creation used 5' RACE. Sequencing relied on an Illumina HiSeq 2000. A universal primer binding site was added through template switching, and the final cDNA carried a unique molecular identifier so that TCR cDNA molecules could be counted accurately. First-strand cDNA for TCR alpha and beta chains was synthesized from specific primers in the conserved constant-segment region. To control for contamination, every cDNA library was double barcoded, receiving both a SMART-Mk sample barcode and Illumina barcodes. Two successive PCR steps introduced TruSeq adapter sequences along with Illumina sample barcodes. TCR alpha and beta cDNA libraries were sequenced on the Illumina HiSeq platform with custom primers. As for the authors' bioinformatics: MiGEC processed the raw reads to extract unique molecular identifiers, while MiXCR was used to determine the CDR3 positions. Recombination models were inferred per individual with the repgenHMM and IGoR tools using an EM algorithm. The analysis of shared clonotypes was done with the tcR package in R, with sharing normalized by the product of cloneset sizes. To study raw recombination free of thymic and clonal selection effects, out-of-frame nonproductive sequences were analyzed. TCRdb took the public reads, trimmed them with fastp at Q25, ran MiXCR for clone calling and kept in-frame beta chains. Rows are combined by CDR3 protein, so each entry shows the most common genes and DNA. Clone size and V and J calls follow TCRdb, not the original study. The sample records hundreds of thousands of distinct CDR3 sequences, around 21% of which are singletons. Around 4.4% of the sample lies in the top ten.

All donors were healthy Caucasians. The twin cohort consisted of three pairs of female monozygotic twins, all aged roughly 18 to 29 years. RNA for TCR libraries was isolated from peripheral blood mononuclear cells. The study at large found these results: Recombination models systematically underestimated out-of-frame TCR alpha sharing in monozygotic twins but agreed with sharing between unrelated individuals. Invariant T cells such as MAIT and iNKT could partly confound zero-insertion analyses, though diverse VJ usage argued against this for most clonotypes. Because the same donors could not be followed over many years, the conclusions relied on cross-sectional statistical analysis. Abundant cord blood beta clonotypes had fewer insertions, young adult naive repertoires showed a similar but weaker trend, and memory repertoires showed no such trend. Compared with coincidental sharing between unrelated individuals, out-of-frame TCR alpha sequences shared between twins showed an excess of sequences with low generation probability. Excess twin sharing in beta out-of-frame sequences was weaker because fewer shared sequences lowered the signal-to-noise ratio.

Comments on this clonotype: Its antigen is unknown. Base qualities were left out, and no much larger clone turns up one base away.

These data are also associated with another study on T cells expressing NK-cell markers. The other study reports the following: In sorted CD3+CD56+NKG2C+, CD3+CD56+NKG2C- and CD3+CD56-NKG2C+ T-cell subsets from eight donors, TCR beta-chain repertoires were profiled. Seven of the eight sequenced donors were HCMV-seropositive and one was HCMV-seronegative. To restrict sorting to alphabetaTCR-expressing T cells, an anti-gammadeltaTCR antibody was added in several experiments. For six donors, the dominant CD3+CD56+NKG2C+ clonotypes were among the top 10 CD8+ clonotypes and accounted for roughly 1.0-7.5% of CD8+ T cells. Those dominant clonotypes were again the most abundant among CD3+CD56-NKG2C+ cells in several donors, at about 28.3-65%. Whether the expanded NKG2C-expressing T cell clones were specific for HCMV antigens was left unclear. The study sequenced eight donors, all healthy volunteers chosen at random: three men and five women. A commercial ELISA kit detecting HCMV-specific IgG in serum was used to determine HCMV serostatus. For six donors, bulk peripheral blood T-cell repertoires were additionally sequenced from unsorted PBMC. MIGEC handled demultiplexing of the reads and grouping by UMI, while MiTCR was used to assemble and quantify clonotypes. To remove erroneous sequences, TCR cDNA sequences were retained only when supported by two or more reads. The tcR package was used for downstream repertoire analysis, and clonotypes were matched across fractions by CDR3 nucleotide sequence plus V segment. VDJmatch was used to annotate antigen specificity against VDJdb, with one amino acid substitution allowed in CDR3.

The chain links TRBV5-6 with TRBJ2-7; TRBD1 agrees with 7 junctional bases. The sequence derives from a woman aged 18-29 years in good health. Source material: PBMCs. The bases are TGTGCCAGCAGCTTCGGGACAGAAGCCTACGAGCAGTACTTC. Protein translation: CASSFGTEAYEQYF.